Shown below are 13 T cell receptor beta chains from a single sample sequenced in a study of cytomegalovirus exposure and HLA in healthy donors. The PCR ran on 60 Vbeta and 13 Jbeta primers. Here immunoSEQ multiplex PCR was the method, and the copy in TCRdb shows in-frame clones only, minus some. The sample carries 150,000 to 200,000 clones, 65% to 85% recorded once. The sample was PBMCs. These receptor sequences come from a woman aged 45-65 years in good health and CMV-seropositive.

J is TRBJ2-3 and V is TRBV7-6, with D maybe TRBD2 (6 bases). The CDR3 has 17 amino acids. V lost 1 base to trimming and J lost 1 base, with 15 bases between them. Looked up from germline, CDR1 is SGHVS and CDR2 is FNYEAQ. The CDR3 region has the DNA TGTGCCAGCAGCTTAGAATGGGGGGTAAGGGGCACAGATACGCAGTATTTT. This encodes CASSLEWGVRGTDTQYF.

The CDR3 loop is CASSLEEGSYNEQFF. The CDR3 DNA follows: TGTGCCAGCAGCTTAGAAGAGGGCTCCTACAATGAGCAGTTCTTC. The chain recombines TRBV5-4 with TRBJ2-1; the D gene is possibly TRBD2 (5 bases). V lost 2 bases and J lost 0, with 9 bases in between. The CDR3 runs to 15 residues. Germline values: CDR1 SGHNT, CDR2 YYREEE (reference sequence).

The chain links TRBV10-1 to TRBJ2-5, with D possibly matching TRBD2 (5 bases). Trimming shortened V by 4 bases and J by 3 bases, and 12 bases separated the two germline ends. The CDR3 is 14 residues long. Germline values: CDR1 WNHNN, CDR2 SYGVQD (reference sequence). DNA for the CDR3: TGCGCCAGCAGTGCCGGGGAAGAGAAAGAGACCCAGTACTTC. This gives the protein CASSAGEEKETQYF.

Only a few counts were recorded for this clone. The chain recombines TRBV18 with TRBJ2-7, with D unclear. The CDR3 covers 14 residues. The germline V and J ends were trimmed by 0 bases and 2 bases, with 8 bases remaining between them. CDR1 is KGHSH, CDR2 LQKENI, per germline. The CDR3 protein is CASSPPSAAYEQYF. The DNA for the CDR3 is TGTGCCAGCTCACCACCCAGTGCGGCCTACGAGCAGTACTTC.

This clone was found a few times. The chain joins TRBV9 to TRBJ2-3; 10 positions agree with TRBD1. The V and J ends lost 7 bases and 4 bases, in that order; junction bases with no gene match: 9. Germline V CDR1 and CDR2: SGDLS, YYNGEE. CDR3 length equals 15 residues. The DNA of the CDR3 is TGTGCCAGCGCTTGGGACAGGGGAGGGTCAGATACGCAGTATTTT. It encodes CASAWDRGGSDTQYF.

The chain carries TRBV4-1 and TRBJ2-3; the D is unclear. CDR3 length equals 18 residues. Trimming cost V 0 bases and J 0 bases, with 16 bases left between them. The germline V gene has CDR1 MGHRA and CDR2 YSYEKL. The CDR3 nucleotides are TGCGCCAGCAGCCAAGATATCCTGCGGATGCCGAGCACAGATACGCAGTATTTT. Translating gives CASSQDILRMPSTDTQYF.

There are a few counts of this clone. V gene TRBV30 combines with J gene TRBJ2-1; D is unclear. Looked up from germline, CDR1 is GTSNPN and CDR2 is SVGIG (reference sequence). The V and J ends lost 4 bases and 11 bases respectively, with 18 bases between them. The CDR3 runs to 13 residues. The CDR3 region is CAWTVESVSKQFF. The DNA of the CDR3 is TGTGCCTGGACCGTCGAATCGGTCTCCAAGCAGTTCTTC.

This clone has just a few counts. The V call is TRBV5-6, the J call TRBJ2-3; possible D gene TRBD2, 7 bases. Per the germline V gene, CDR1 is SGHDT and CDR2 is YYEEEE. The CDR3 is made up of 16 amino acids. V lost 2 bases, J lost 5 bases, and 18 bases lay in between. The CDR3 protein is CASSLPFGGGRDTQYF. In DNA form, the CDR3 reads TGTGCCAGCAGCTTACCCTTTGGGGGGGGGCGAGATACGCAGTATTTT.

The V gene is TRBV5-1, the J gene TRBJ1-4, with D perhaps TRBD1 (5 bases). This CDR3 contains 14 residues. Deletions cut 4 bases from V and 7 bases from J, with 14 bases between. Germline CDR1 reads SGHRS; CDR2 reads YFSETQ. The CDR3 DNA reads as TGCGCCAGCAGCCCGACCCCGGGGGGTGAAAAACTGTTTTTT. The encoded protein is CASSPTPGGEKLFF. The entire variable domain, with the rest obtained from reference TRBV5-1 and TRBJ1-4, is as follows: KAGVTQTPRYLIKTRGQQVTLSCSPISGHRSVSWYQQTPGQGLQFLFEYFSETQRNKGNFPGRFSGRQFSNSRSEMNVSTLELGDSALYLCASSPTPGGEKLFFGSGTQLSVL.

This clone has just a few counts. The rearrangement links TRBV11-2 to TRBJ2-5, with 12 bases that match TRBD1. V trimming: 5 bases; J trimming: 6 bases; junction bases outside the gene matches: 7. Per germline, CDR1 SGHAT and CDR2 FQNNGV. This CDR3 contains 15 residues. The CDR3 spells CASSRPGQGAKTQYF. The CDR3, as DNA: TGTGCCAGCAGCCGACCGGGACAGGGGGCGAAGACCCAGTACTTC.

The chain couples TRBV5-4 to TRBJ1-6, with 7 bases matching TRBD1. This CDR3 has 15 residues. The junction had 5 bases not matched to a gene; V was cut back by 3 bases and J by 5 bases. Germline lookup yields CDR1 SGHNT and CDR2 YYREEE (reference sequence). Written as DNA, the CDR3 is TGTGCCAGCAGCTGGGGACAGTCCGATAATTCACCCCTCCACTTT. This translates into CASSWGQSDNSPLHF. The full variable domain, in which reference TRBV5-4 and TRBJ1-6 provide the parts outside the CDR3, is ETGVTQSPTHLIKTRGQQVTLRCSSQSGHNTVSWYQQALGQGPQFIFQYYREEENGRGNFPPRFSGLQFPNYSSELNVNALELDDSALYLCASSWGQSDNSPLHFGNGTRLTVT.

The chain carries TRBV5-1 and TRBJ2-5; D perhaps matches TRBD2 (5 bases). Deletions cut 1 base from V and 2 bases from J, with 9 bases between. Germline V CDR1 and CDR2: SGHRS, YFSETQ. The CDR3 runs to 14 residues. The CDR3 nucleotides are TGCGCCAGCAGCTTGATCGGGAAACAAGAGACCCAGTACTTC. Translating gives CASSLIGKQETQYF.

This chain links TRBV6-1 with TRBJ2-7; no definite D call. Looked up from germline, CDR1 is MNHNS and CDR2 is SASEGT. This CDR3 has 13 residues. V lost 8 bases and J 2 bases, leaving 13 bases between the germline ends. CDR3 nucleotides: TGTGCCAGCTGTCCTATCCCAACCTACGAGCAGTACTTC. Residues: CASCPIPTYEQYF.